Below, 30 T cell receptor beta chains from the same sample are listed, as sequenced in a study of STAT5B mutations in CD4+ large granular lymphocyte leukemia (dated by TCRdb to 2022 to 2024). Library preparation used the immunoSEQ multiplex PCR assay. This is the immuneACCESS table as TCRdb keeps it, with only in-frame sequences that have V and J called. A part of the clones is gone; compared with another copy, unresolved V genes explain less than half, and the rest is unexplained. The sample table holds about 21,000 clones, of which around 75% were seen once. The ten most abundant clones make up roughly 31% of the sample. The sequenced material came from CD4+ T cells from blood buffy coats. These receptors originate from a human donor in good health.

This clone was counted a few times. Here the CDR3 DNA reads TGTGCCAGTAGTGTGACAGGGGGCTATCAGCCCCAGCATTTT. Its translation: CASSVTGGYQPQHF. The rearrangement joins TRBV19 to TRBJ1-5; 10 bases match TRBD1. This CDR3 is built from 14 residues. Germline loops: CDR1 LNHDA, CDR2 SQIVND (reference sequence). After removal of 5 bases from V and 5 bases from J, the junction contained 3 bases not matched to a gene.

The rearrangement joins TRBV11-3 to TRBJ2-7; TRBD2 aligns across 10 bases. CDR1 SGHNT and CDR2 YENEEA come from the germline V gene. With V trimmed by 5 bases and J by 9 bases, 13 bases remained unmatched. The CDR3 extends over 15 amino acids. DNA of the CDR3: TGTGCCAGCAGCCCCCGGACTAGCGGTCCCTCAAGGCAGTACTTC. It translates to CASSPRTSGPSRQYF.

The gene calls are TRBV29-1 and TRBJ1-2; no clear D gene. CDR3 size: 15 residues. V shed 3 bases and J shed 5 bases, with 19 bases lying between them. Germline CDR1 is SQVTM and CDR2 is ANQGSEA. DNA of the CDR3: TGCAGCGTTGATAACAGACTTTGGGGATTATATGGCTACACCTTC. Translated, it gives CSVDNRLWGLYGYTF.

The chain links TRBV19 to TRBJ2-1, with 13 bases fitting TRBD2. Germline V gives CDR1 LNHDA, CDR2 SQIVND (reference sequence). CDR3 length: 14 residues. V lost 3 bases to trimming and J lost 7 bases; unmatched junction nucleotides: 0. CDR3 sequence: CASSMGLAGNEQFF. For the CDR3, the DNA is TGTGCCAGTAGTATGGGACTAGCGGGAAATGAGCAGTTCTTC.

This chain links TRBV7-2 with TRBJ1-6; 7 bases match TRBD1. CDR3 size: 12 residues. Germline V gives CDR1 SGHTA, CDR2 FQGNSA. J was trimmed by 14 bases and V by 5 bases; bases with no gene match: 6. The DNA of the CDR3 is TGTGCCAGCAGCACCGGACAGGCAGCCCTCCACTTT. Amino acid sequence: CASSTGQAALHF.

The DNA of the CDR3 is TGCAGCGTTGAAAAGCAGGGGACAGATACGCAGTATTTT. This encodes CSVEKQGTDTQYF. The rearrangement uses TRBV29-1 and TRBJ2-3; TRBD1 is a possible D gene (6 bases). Deletions cut 2 bases from V and 3 bases from J, with 9 bases between. The germline gives CDR1 SQVTM, CDR2 ANQGSEA. The CDR3 runs to 13 residues.

The chain links TRBV5-1 to TRBJ1-1, with TRBD1 matching 8 bases. The CDR3 contains 13 residues. Losses at the gene ends were 2 bases for V and 8 bases for J; bases not matched to a gene: 5. Germline V gene sequence: CDR1 SGHRS, CDR2 YFSETQ. CDR3 residues: CASSFPGGTEAFF. CDR3 bases: TGCGCCAGCAGCTTTCCAGGGGGCACAGAAGCTTTCTTT.

The chain couples TRBV5-6 to TRBJ1-2; D is unresolved. V lost 0 bases and J 13 bases, leaving 13 bases between the germline ends. The CDR3 consists of 12 residues. CDR1 is SGHDT and CDR2 is YYEEEE in the germline V gene. CDR3 in DNA: TGTGCCAGCAGCTTGGAGCAGGCCTATGTCACCTTC. It is translated as CASSLEQAYVTF.

The chain combines TRBV4-1 with TRBJ1-2, with a possible D match to TRBD1 (6 bases). V lost 8 bases, J lost 3 bases, and 25 bases lay in between. The CDR3 is 17 amino acids. The germline V gene has CDR1 MGHRA and CDR2 YSYEKL. The CDR3 nucleotides are TGCGCCAGCTCCGACCATACAGGGTTAGCGTCTGACTATGGCTACACCTTC. Translating gives CASSDHTGLASDYGYTF.

This clone was observed a few times. The chain employs TRBV18 and TRBJ2-7, with 10 bases aligning to TRBD1. Germline values: CDR1 KGHSH, CDR2 LQKENI. There are 15 residues in the CDR3. V lost 3 bases to trimming and J lost 6 bases; unmatched junction nucleotides: 8. Written as DNA, the CDR3 is TGTGCCAGCTCACCCCCCGGGACAGGGGAACGCGAGCAGTACTTC. This translates into CASSPPGTGEREQYF.

The rearrangement links TRBV6-1 to TRBJ2-2; TRBD1 or TRBD2 may be the D gene (5 bases each). Germline V gene lookup returns CDR1 MNHNS and CDR2 SASEGT. Trimming took 6 bases from V and 3 from J, leaving 20 bases between them. CDR3 size: 17 residues. The CDR3 is CASSELGRTAHTGELFF. CDR3 nucleotide sequence: TGTGCCAGCAGCGAACTGGGACGGACGGCCCACACCGGGGAGCTGTTTTTT.

The chain carries TRBV28 and TRBJ2-1, with a possible D match to TRBD2 (5 bases). V lost 6 bases to trimming and J lost 6 bases, with 18 bases between them. Germline assignment: CDR1 MDHEN and CDR2 SYDVKM. This CDR3 comprises 15 residues. CDR3 DNA sequence: TGTGCCAGCAGCGCCTATCTGGAGGCCTTCAATGAGCAGTTCTTC. It translates to CASSAYLEAFNEQFF.

The V and J genes are TRBV5-4 and TRBJ1-1; TRBD1 matches at 10 bases. The V gene end was trimmed by 0 bases and the J gene end by 5 bases; junction bases not matched to a gene: 7. CDR3 length: 16 amino acids. CDR1 is SGHNT, CDR2 YYREEE, per germline (reference sequence). The CDR3 is CASSLEGQGLNTEAFF. CDR3 nucleotide sequence: TGTGCCAGCAGCTTGGAGGGACAGGGGTTAAATACTGAAGCTTTCTTT.

This clone was picked up one time. The CDR3 sequence is CASSLAGIYNEQFF. The CDR3 coding sequence is TGTGCCAGCAGCTTAGCGGGTATCTACAATGAGCAGTTCTTC. The chain joins TRBV7-9 to TRBJ2-1; D is unresolved. The V end lost 0 bases, the J end lost 3 bases, and 6 bases lay between the germline ends. This CDR3 has 14 amino acids. Germline V gene sequence: CDR1 SEHNR, CDR2 FQNEAQ (reference sequence).

This chain connects TRBV10-3 to TRBJ1-2; D possibly corresponds to TRBD1 (5 bases). The length of the CDR3 is 12 residues. The germline V and J ends were trimmed by 10 bases and 2 bases, with 11 bases remaining between them. From germline, CDR1 is ENHRY and CDR2 SYGVKD. CDR3 in amino acids: CATRGDNYGYTF. Written as DNA, the CDR3 is TGTGCCACCAGAGGGGACAACTATGGCTACACCTTC.

In this sample, this clone turned up a few times. The chain links TRBV6-1 to TRBJ1-5; D not resolved. This CDR3 spans 14 amino acids. Germline V gives CDR1 MNHNS, CDR2 SASEGT. Trimming removed 3 bases from V and 4 bases from J, with 10 bases in between. CDR3 sequence reads: CASSETSGNQPQHF. The CDR3 DNA reads TGTGCCAGCAGTGAGACCAGCGGGAATCAGCCCCAGCATTTT.

The V and J genes are TRBV25-1 and TRBJ1-2, with TRBD1 matching over 12 bases. CDR1 MGHDK and CDR2 SYGVNS come from the germline V gene. The CDR3 is 17 residues long. V shed 2 bases and J 4 bases; nucleotides not matched to a gene: 8. CDR3 nucleotides: TGTGCCAGCAGTGAAAGGTTTGGGACAGGGGGCAGCTATGGCTACACCTTC. Protein: CASSERFGTGGSYGYTF.

A few counts support this clone. Written as DNA, the CDR3 is TGTGCCAGCATCTCCGGGACGGAGCCCTATGGCTACACCTTC. It yields the protein CASISGTEPYGYTF. The chain uses TRBV5-6 and TRBJ1-2, with D tentatively TRBD1 (5 bases). The CDR3 runs 14 residues. V lost 6 bases to trimming and J lost 4 bases, with 16 bases between them. CDR1 is SGHDT and CDR2 is YYEEEE in the germline V gene.

V usage is TRBV29-1 and J usage is TRBJ1-1, with D uncertain. The CDR3 covers 12 residues. V was clipped by 5 bases and J by 7 bases, with 14 bases between them. The V gene's germline CDR1 is SQVTM and CDR2 ANQGSEA. The CDR3 nucleotides read TGCAGCGTTATGATCAGATCCGATGAAGCTTTCTTT. Encoded protein: CSVMIRSDEAFF.

The J gene is TRBJ1-2, the V gene TRBV4-1; 9 positions agree with TRBD1. Germline V gene data show CDR1 as MGHRA and CDR2 as YSYEKL. The length of the CDR3 is 18 residues. V trimming: 1 base; J trimming: 4 bases; junction bases outside the gene matches: 13. Written as DNA, the CDR3 is TGCGCCAGCAGCCAAGTAACAACTCCGAACAGGGGGCTCTATGGCTACACCTTC. It codes for CASSQVTTPNRGLYGYTF.

This clone was counted a few times. The chain couples TRBV4-1 to TRBJ1-5, with 10 bases lining up with TRBD1. After removal of 4 bases from V and 5 bases from J, the junction contained 8 bases not matched to a gene. Germline values: CDR1 MGHRA, CDR2 YSYEKL. This CDR3 has 16 amino acids. The CDR3 DNA reads as TGCGCCAGCAGCCTACGCCCCGGGACAGGGGATCAGCCCCAGCATTTT. Translated, it gives CASSLRPGTGDQPQHF.

The chain employs TRBV10-1 and TRBJ2-3; D unresolved. Trimming left V 6 bases short and J 1 base short, with 5 bases between. Germline CDR1 WNHNN, CDR2 SYGVQD (reference sequence). This CDR3 is 12 amino acids long. CDR3 nucleotide sequence: TGCGCCAGCAGCCAGGGCACAGATACGCAGTATTTT. As protein: CASSQGTDTQYF.

V and J are TRBV7-3 and TRBJ2-7, with D perhaps assigned TRBD1 or TRBD2 (5 bases each). The V and J ends lost 5 bases and 6 bases respectively, with 14 bases between them. This CDR3 comprises 13 residues. CDR1 is SGHTA and CDR2 is FQGTGA in the germline V gene. The CDR3 spells CASSDPGTGEQYF. In nucleotides, the CDR3 is TGTGCCAGCAGCGACCCCGGGACGGGCGAGCAGTACTTC.

This sequence joins TRBV7-2 and TRBJ2-1; 10 positions agree with TRBD2. There are 13 residues in the CDR3. Germline V gene data show CDR1 as SGHTA and CDR2 as FQGNSA. V dropped 3 bases and J dropped 11; count of bases not matched to a gene: 4. CDR3 in amino acids: CASSLATSGQQFF. The CDR3 DNA is TGTGCCAGCAGCTTGGCGACTAGCGGGCAGCAGTTCTTC.

The chain joins TRBV5-1 to TRBJ2-2; 8 bases are a match to TRBD1. The V segment lost 4 bases and the J segment 6 bases; nucleotides outside the gene matches: 11. The CDR3 runs 16 residues. The germline CDR1 and CDR2 sequences are SGHRS and YFSETQ. The CDR3 loop is CASSPRTGFGAGELFF. In DNA, the CDR3 is TGCGCCAGCAGCCCTAGGACAGGGTTCGGGGCCGGGGAGCTGTTTTTT. Looking up the rest from reference TRBV5-1 and TRBJ2-2 gives the full variable domain: KAGVTQTPRYLIKTRGQQVTLSCSPISGHRSVSWYQQTPGQGLQFLFEYFSETQRNKGNFPGRFSGRQFSNSRSEMNVSTLELGDSALYLCASSPRTGFGAGELFFGEGSRLTVL.

This chain links TRBV2 with TRBJ2-3, with 10 bases aligning to TRBD2. Looked up from germline, CDR1 is SNHLY and CDR2 is FYNNEI. The CDR3 consists of 15 residues. Germline trimming cut 5 bases from V and 3 bases from J; bases unmatched to any gene: 5. CDR3 nucleotides: TGTGCCAGCAGTCGGGCTAGCGGGGGAACAGATACGCAGTATTTT. This sequence encodes CASSRASGGTDTQYF.

The chain couples TRBV19 to TRBJ1-4; no definite D call. Trimming stripped 3 bases from V and 6 bases from J, with 8 bases between. Germline V gene data show CDR1 as LNHDA and CDR2 as SQIVND (reference sequence). The CDR3 spans 13 residues. The CDR3 DNA is TGTGCCAGTAGTATCGGATGGGATGAAAAACTGTTTTTT. Translating it yields CASSIGWDEKLFF.

V gene TRBV15 combines with J gene TRBJ1-5, with 7 bases fitting TRBD1. V dropped 0 bases and J dropped 0; count of bases not matched to a gene: 5. The CDR3 length is 17 residues. Germline V gene sequence: CDR1 LNHNV, CDR2 YYDKDF (reference sequence). CDR3 amino acids: CATSRDLGGASNQPQHF. The CDR3 region has the DNA TGTGCCACCAGCAGAGATCTAGGGGGCGCTAGCAATCAGCCCCAGCATTTT.

The rearrangement uses TRBV7-3 and TRBJ2-7; 7 bases map to TRBD1. The CDR3 length is 13 residues. Germline lookup yields CDR1 SGHTA and CDR2 FQGTGA. After removal of 8 bases from V and 1 base from J, the junction contained 5 bases not matched to a gene. This CDR3 reads CASDRVSSYEQYF. CDR3 DNA sequence: TGTGCCAGCGACAGGGTGTCATCCTACGAGCAGTACTTC.

CDR3 in DNA: TGTGCCAGCACCTTTGGGAACACCATATATTTT. Its translation is CASTFGNTIYF. The gene calls are TRBV6-6 and TRBJ1-3; D is undetermined. Trimming removed 7 bases at V and 7 bases at J, with 8 bases between. Per germline, CDR1 MNHNY and CDR2 SVGAGI (reference sequence). The CDR3 is 11 residues long.